Presented here are 2 T cell receptor beta chains from one specimen sequenced in a study of T cell changes during pregnancy in multiple sclerosis. Method: immunoSEQ multiplex PCR; TCRdb's copy keeps in-frame clones and lacks some. The profile covers some 51,000 clones, with 94% appearing a single time and around 0.5% taken by the ten largest. Here the sequenced sample was CD4+ T cells from peripheral blood mononuclear cells, taken in the first trimester of pregnancy. These receptors originate from a female donor with multiple sclerosis, enrolled in a pregnancy study.

This clone has just a few counts. The chain uses TRBV2 and TRBJ1-6; 7 bases align to TRBD1. The germline CDR1 and CDR2 sequences are SNHLY and FYNNEI. The CDR3 is made up of 13 amino acids. Trimming cost V 9 bases and J 6 bases; bases outside gene matches: 5. CDR3 sequence (DNA): TGTGCCAGGGGGACAGACGTTAATTCACCCCTCCACTTT. This codes for CARGTDVNSPLHF.

The genes are TRBV9 and TRBJ2-3; TRBD1 might be the D (5 bases). The CDR3 extends over 15 amino acids. Germline CDR1 is SGDLS and CDR2 is YYNGEE. The ends were cut back, 0 bases at V and 9 bases at J, with 17 bases in the middle. CDR3 region: CASSVGDVDSSTQYF. DNA of the CDR3: TGTGCCAGCAGCGTAGGAGATGTAGACAGCTCCACGCAGTATTTT.